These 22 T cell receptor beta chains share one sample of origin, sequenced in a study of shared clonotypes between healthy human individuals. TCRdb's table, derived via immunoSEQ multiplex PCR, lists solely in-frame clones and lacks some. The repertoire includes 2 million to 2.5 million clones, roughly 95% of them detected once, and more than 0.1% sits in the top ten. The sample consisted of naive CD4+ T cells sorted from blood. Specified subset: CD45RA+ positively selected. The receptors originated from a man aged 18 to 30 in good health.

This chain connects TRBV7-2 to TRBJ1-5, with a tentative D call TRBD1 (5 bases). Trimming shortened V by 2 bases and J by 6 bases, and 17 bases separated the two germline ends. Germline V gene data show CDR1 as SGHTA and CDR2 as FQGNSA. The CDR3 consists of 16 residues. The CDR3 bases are TGTGCCAGCAGCTTATTTTCAGGAGGGGCGTTTCAGCCCCAGCATTTT. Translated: CASSLFSGGAFQPQHF.

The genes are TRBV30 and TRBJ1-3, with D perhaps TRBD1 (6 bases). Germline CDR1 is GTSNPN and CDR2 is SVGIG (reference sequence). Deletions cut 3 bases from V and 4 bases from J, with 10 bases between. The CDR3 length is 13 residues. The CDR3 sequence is CAWSGTPGNTIYF. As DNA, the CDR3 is TGTGCCTGGAGCGGGACACCCGGAAACACCATATATTTT.

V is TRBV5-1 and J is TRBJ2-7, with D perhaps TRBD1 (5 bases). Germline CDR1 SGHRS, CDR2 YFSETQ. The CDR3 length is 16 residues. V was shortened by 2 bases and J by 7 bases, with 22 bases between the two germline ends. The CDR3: CASSFMGQGSLREQYF. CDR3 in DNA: TGCGCCAGCAGCTTCATGGGGCAGGGAAGTTTGCGGGAGCAGTACTTC.

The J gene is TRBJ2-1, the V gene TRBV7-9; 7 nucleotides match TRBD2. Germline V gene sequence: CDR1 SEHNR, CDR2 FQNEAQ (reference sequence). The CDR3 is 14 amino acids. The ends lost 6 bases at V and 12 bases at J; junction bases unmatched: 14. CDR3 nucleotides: TGTGCCAGCAGGCTGCCCGGGACTACTGTTGGGCAGTTCTTC. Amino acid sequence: CASRLPGTTVGQFF.

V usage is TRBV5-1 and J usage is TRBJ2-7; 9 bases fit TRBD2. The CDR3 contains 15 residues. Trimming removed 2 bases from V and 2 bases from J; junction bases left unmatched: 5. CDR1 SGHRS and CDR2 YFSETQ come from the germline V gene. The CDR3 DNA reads TGCGCCAGCAGCTTAACTAGCGGGCAAACCTACGAGCAGTACTTC. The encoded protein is CASSLTSGQTYEQYF.

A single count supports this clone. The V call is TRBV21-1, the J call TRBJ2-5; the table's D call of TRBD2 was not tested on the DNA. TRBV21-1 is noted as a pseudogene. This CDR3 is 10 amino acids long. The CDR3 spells CASRRGTQYF. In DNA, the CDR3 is TGTGCCAGCAGGCGGGGGACCCAGTACTTC.

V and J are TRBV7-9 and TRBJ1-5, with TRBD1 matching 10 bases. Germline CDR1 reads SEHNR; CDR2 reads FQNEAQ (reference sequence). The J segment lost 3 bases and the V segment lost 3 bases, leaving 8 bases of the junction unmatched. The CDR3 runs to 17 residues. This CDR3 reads CASSLVTGGRVNQPQHF. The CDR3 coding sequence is TGTGCCAGCAGCTTGGTGACAGGGGGCCGAGTCAATCAGCCCCAGCATTTT.

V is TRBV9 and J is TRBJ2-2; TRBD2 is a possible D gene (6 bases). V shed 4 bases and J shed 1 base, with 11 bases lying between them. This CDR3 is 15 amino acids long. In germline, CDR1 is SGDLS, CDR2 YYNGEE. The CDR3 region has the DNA TGTGCCAGCAGCCCCGGGACTTTGAACACCGGGGAGCTGTTTTTT. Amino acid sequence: CASSPGTLNTGELFF.

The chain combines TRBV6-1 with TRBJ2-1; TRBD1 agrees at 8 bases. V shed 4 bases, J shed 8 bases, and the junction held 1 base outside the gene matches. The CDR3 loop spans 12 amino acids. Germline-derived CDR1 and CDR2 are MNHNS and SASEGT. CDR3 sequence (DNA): TGTGCCAGCAGTGGACAGGGGTATGAGCAGTTCTTC. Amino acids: CASSGQGYEQFF.

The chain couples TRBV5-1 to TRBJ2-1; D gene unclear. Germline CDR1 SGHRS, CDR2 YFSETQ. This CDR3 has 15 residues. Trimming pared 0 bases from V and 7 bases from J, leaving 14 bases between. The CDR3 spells CASSLEFRGNNEQFF. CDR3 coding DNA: TGCGCCAGCAGCTTGGAGTTCCGTGGGAATAATGAGCAGTTCTTC.

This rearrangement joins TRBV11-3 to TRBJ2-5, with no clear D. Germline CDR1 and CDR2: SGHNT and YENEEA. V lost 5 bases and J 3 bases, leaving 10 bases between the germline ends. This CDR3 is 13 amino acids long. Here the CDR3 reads CASSVDREETQYF. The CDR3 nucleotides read TGTGCCAGCAGCGTCGATAGGGAAGAGACCCAGTACTTC. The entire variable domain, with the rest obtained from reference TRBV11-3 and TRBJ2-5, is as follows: EAGVVQSPRYKIIEKKQPVAFWCNPISGHNTLYWYLQNLGQGPELLIRYENEEAVDDSQLPKDRFSAERLKGVDSTLKIQPAELGDSAVYLCASSVDREETQYFGPGTRLLVL.

The CDR3 loop reads CAVGQGGNTEAFF. The CDR3 DNA sequence: TGTGCCGTTGGACAGGGCGGAAACACTGAAGCTTTCTTT. This chain joins TRBV10-3 and TRBJ1-1, with 8 bases matching TRBD1. The V gene end was trimmed by 11 bases and the J gene end by 2 bases; junction bases not matched to a gene: 7. Germline values: CDR1 ENHRY, CDR2 SYGVKD. The length of the CDR3 is 13 residues.

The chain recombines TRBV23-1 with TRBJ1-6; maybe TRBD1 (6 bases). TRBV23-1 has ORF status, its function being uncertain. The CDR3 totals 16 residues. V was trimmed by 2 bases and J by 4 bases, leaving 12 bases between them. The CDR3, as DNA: TGCGCCAGCAGTCAACCGGGACAAGTTTATAATTCACCCCTCCACTTT. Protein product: CASSQPGQVYNSPLHF.

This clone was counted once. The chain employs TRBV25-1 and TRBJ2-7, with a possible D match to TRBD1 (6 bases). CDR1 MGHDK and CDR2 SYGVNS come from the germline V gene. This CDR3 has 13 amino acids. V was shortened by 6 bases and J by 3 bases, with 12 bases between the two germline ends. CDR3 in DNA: TGTGCCAGCAGGGACAGAGTGAGCTACGAGCAGTACTTC. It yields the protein CASRDRVSYEQYF.

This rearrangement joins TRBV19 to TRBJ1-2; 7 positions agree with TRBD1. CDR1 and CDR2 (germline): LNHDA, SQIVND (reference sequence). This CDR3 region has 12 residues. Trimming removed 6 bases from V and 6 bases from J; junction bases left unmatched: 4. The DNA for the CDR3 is TGTGCCAGTAGCCAGGGGGATAATGGCTACACCTTC. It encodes CASSQGDNGYTF. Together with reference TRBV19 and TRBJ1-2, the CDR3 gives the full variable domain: DGGITQSPKYLFRKEGQNVTLSCEQNLNHDAMYWYRQDPGQGLRLIYYSQIVNDFQKGDIAEGYSVSREKKESFPLTVTSAQKNPTAFYLCASSQGDNGYTFGSGTRLTVV.

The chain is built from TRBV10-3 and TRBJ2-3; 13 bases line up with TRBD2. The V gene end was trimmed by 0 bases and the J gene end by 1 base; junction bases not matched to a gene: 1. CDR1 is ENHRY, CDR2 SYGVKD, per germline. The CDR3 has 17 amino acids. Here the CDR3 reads CAISESTSGRGTDTQYF. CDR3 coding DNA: TGTGCCATCAGTGAGTCAACTAGCGGGAGGGGCACAGATACGCAGTATTTT.

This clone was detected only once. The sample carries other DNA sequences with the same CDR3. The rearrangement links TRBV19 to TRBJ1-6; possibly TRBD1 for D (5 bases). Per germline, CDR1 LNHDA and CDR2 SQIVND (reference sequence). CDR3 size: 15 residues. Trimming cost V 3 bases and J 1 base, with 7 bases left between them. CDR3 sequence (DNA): TGTGCCAGTAGTATCGGGGGTTCCTATAATTCACCCCTCCACTTT. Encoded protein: CASSIGGSYNSPLHF.

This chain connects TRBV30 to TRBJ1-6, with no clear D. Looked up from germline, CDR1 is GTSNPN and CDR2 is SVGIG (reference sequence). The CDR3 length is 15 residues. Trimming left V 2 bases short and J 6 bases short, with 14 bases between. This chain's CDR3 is CAWSYSRGPNSPLHF. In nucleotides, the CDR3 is TGTGCCTGGAGTTATAGCCGAGGCCCTAATTCACCCCTCCACTTT.

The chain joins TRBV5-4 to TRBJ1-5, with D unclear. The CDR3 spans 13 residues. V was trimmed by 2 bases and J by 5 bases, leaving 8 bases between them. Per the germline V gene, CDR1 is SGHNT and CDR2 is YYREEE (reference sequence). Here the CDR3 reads CASSFFGDQPQHF. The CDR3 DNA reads TGTGCCAGCAGCTTTTTTGGGGATCAGCCCCAGCATTTT.

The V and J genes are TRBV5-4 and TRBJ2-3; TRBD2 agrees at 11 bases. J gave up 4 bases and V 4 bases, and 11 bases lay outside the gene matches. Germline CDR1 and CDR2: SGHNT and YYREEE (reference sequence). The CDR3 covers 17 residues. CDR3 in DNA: TGTGCCAGCAGCCGGGGACTAGCGGTGAGGGCCTCAGATACGCAGTATTTT. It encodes CASSRGLAVRASDTQYF.

CDR3: CASSRSGPLHF. The CDR3 DNA reads as TGTGCCAGCAGCCGGTCAGGACCCCTCCACTTT. The V and J genes are TRBV5-6 and TRBJ1-6; D unresolved. CDR1 and CDR2 from the germline V gene are SGHDT and YYEEEE. The V end was cut by 4 bases, the J end by 12 bases, with 8 bases between. This CDR3 is built from 11 residues.

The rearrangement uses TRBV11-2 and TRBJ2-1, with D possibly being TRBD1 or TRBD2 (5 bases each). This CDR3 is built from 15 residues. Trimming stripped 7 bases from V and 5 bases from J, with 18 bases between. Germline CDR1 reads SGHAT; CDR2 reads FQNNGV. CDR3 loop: CASNLLGTKDNEQFF. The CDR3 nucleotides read TGTGCCAGCAACCTCCTCGGGACCAAAGACAATGAGCAGTTCTTC.